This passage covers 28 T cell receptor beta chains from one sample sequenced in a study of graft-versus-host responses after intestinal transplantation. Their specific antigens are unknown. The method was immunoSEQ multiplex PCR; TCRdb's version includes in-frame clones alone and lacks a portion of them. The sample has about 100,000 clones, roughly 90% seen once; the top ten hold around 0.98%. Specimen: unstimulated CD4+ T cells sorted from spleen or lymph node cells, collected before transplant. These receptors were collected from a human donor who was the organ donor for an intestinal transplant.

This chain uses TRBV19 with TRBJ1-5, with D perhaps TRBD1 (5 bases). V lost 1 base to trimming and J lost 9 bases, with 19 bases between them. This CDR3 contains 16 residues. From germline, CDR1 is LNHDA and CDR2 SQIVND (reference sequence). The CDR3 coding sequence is TGTGCCAGTAGTATAGGATGGGAGGGGTCGGGCGGGCCCCAGCATTTT. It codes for CASSIGWEGSGGPQHF.

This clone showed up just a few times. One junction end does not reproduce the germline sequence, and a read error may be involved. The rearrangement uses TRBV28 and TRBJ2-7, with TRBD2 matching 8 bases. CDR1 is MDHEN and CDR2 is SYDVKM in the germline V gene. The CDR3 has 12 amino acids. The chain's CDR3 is CASSFDARGRRF. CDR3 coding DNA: TGTGCCAGCAGCTTTGACGCCCGCGGGAGGCGCTTC.

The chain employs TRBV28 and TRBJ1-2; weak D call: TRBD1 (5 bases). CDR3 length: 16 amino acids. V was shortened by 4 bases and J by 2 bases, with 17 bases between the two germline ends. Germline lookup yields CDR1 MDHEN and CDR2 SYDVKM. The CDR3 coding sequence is TGTGCCAGCAGTTCCACCCGACAGATGATGAACTATGGCTACACCTTC. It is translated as CASSSTRQMMNYGYTF.

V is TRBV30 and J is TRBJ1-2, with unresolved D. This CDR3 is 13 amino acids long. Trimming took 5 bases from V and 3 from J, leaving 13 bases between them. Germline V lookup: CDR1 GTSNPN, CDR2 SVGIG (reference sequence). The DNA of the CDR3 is TGTGCCTGGTCGATGGGGTGGGACTATGGCTACACCTTC. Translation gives CAWSMGWDYGYTF.

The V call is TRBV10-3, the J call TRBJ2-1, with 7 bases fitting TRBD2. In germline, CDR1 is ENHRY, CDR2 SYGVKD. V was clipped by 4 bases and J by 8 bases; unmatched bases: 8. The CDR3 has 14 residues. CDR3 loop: CAISASGAEYEQFF. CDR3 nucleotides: TGTGCCATCAGTGCTAGCGGAGCAGAATATGAGCAGTTCTTC.

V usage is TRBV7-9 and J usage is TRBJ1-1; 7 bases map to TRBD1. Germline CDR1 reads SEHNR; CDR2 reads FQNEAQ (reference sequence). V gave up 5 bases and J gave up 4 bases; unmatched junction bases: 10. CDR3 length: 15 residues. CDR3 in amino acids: CASSIYQAGGTEAFF. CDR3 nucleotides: TGTGCCAGCAGCATCTATCAGGCAGGGGGCACTGAAGCTTTCTTT. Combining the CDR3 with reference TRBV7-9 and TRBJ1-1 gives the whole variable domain DTGVSQNPRHKITKRGQNVTFRCDPISEHNRLYWYRQTLGQGPEFLTYFQNEAQLEKSRLLSDRFSAERPKGSFSTLEIQRTEQGDSAMYLCASSIYQAGGTEAFFGQGTRLTVV.

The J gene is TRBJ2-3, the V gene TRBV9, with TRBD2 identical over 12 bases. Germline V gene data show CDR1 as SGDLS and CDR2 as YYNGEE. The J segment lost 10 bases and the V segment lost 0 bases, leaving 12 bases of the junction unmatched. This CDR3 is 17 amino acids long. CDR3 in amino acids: CASSVDPSGGGLSAQYF. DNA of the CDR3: TGTGCCAGCAGCGTAGACCCTAGCGGGGGGGGGCTTTCCGCGCAGTATTTT.

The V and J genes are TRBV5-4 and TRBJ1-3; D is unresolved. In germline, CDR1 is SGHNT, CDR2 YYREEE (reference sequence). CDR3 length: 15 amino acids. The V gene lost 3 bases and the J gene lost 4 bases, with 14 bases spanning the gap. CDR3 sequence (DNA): TGTGCCAGCAGCTGGTACGGGTCTCCCGGAAACACCATATATTTT. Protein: CASSWYGSPGNTIYF.

The CDR3 region has the DNA TGTGCCAGTAGTTTCGGACAAGGAGGCTCCGGCAATCAGCCCCAGCATTTT. Its protein product is CASSFGQGGSGNQPQHF. The rearrangement links TRBV19 to TRBJ1-5; weak D call: TRBD1 (5 bases). CDR3 length: 17 amino acids. V was trimmed by 5 bases and J by 2 bases, leaving 19 bases between them. CDR1 LNHDA and CDR2 SQIVND come from the germline V gene (reference sequence).

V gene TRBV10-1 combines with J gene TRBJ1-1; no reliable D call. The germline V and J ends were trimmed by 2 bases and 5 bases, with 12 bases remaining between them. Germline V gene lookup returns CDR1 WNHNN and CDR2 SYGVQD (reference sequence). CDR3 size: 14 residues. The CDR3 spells CASSERGRGTEAFF. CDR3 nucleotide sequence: TGCGCCAGCAGTGAGCGGGGTCGGGGAACTGAAGCTTTCTTT.

CDR3 region: CASSLVAGYTF. In DNA form, the CDR3 reads TGTGCCAGCAGCTTGGTTGCGGGCTACACCTTC. The rearrangement links TRBV5-8 to TRBJ1-2; the D is unclear. Germline V lookup: CDR1 SGHTS, CDR2 YDEGEE. Trimming left V 0 bases short and J 8 bases short, with 5 bases between. The CDR3 contains 11 residues.

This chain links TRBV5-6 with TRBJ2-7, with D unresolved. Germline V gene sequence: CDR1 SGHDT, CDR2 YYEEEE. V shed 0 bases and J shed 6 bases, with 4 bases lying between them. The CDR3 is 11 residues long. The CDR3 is CASSLASEQYF. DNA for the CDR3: TGTGCCAGCAGCTTGGCCTCCGAGCAGTACTTC.

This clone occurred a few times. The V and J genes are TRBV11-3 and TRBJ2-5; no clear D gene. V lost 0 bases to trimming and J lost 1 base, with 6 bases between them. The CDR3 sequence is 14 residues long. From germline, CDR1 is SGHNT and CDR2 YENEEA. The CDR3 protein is CASSLEHLQETQYF. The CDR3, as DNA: TGTGCCAGCAGCTTAGAGCACCTCCAAGAGACCCAGTACTTC.

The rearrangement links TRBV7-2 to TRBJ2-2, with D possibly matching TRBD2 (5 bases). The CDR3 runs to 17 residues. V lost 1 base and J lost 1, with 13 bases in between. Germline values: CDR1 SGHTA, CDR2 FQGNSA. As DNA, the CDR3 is TGTGCCAGCAGCTTAGAGGTAGGAGGATGGAACACCGGGGAGCTGTTTTTT. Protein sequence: CASSLEVGGWNTGELFF.

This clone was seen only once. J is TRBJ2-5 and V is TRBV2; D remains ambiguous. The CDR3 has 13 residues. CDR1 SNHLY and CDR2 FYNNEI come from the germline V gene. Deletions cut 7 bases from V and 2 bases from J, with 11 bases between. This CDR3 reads CASTPGRQETQYF. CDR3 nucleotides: TGTGCCAGCACCCCGGGTAGACAAGAGACCCAGTACTTC.

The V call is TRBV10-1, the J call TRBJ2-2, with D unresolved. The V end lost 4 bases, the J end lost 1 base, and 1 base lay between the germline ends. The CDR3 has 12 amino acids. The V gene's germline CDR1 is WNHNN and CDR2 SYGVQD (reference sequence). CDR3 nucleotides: TGCGCCAGCAGTGGGAACACCGGGGAGCTGTTTTTT. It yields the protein CASSGNTGELFF.

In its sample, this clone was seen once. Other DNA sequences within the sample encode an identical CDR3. The CDR3 protein is CASSLNPNTGELFF. The CDR3 DNA reads TGTGCCAGCAGCTTAAACCCGAACACCGGGGAGCTGTTTTTT. The rearrangement uses TRBV7-9 and TRBJ2-2; D ambiguous. Trimming pared 2 bases from V and 0 bases from J, leaving 4 bases between. This CDR3 is built from 14 residues. The germline gives CDR1 SEHNR, CDR2 FQNEAQ (reference sequence).

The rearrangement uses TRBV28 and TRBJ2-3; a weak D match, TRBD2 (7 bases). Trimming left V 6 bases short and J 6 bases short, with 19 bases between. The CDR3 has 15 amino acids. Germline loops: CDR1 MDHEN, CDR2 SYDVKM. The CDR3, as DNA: TGTGCCAGCAGAGTCCCCCCGGGGGGCTTGGATACGCAGTATTTT. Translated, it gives CASRVPPGGLDTQYF. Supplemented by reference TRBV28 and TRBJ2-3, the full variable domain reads DVKVTQSSRYLVKRTGEKVFLECVQDMDHENMFWYRQDPGLGLRLIYFSYDVKMKEKGDIPEGYSVSREKKERFSLILESASTNQTSMYLCASRVPPGGLDTQYFGPGTRLTVL.

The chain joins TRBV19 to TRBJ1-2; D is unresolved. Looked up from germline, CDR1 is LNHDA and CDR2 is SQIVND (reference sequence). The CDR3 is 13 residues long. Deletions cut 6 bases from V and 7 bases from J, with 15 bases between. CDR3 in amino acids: CASRLSAVGGYTF. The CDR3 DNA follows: TGTGCCAGTAGATTGAGCGCCGTGGGTGGCTACACCTTC. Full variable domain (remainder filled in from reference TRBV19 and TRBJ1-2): DGGITQSPKYLFRKEGQNVTLSCEQNLNHDAMYWYRQDPGQGLRLIYYSQIVNDFQKGDIAEGYSVSREKKESFPLTVTSAQKNPTAFYLCASRLSAVGGYTFGSGTRLTVV.

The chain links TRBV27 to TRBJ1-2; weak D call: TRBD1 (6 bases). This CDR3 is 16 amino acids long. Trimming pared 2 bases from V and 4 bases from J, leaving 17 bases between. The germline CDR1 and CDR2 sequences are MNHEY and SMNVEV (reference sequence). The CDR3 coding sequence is TGTGCCAGCAGTTTAACTCGGGTCAGGGGCCTCTATGGCTACACCTTC. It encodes CASSLTRVRGLYGYTF.

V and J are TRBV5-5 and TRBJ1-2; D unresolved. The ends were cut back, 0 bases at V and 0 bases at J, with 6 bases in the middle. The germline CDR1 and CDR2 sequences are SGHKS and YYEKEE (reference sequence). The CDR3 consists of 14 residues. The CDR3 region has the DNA TGTGCCAGCAGCTTGGACGGAGCTAACTATGGCTACACCTTC. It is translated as CASSLDGANYGYTF.

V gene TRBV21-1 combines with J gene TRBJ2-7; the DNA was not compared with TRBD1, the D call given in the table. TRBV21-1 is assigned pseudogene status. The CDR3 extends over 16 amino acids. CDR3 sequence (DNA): TGTGCCAGCAGCAAAGTCGAAGACAGGGTGTACTACGAGCAGTACTTC. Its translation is CASSKVEDRVYYEQYF.

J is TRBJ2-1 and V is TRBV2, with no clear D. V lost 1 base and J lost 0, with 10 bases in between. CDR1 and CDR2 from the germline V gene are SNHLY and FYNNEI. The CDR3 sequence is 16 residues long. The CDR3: CASSEETASSYNEQFF. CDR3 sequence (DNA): TGTGCCAGCAGTGAAGAAACTGCAAGCTCCTACAATGAGCAGTTCTTC.

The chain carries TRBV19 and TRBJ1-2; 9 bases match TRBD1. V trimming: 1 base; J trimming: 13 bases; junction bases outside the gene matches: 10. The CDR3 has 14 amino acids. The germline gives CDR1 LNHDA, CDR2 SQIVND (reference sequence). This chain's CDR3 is CASSIGGLGTGTTF. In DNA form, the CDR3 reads TGTGCCAGTAGTATAGGAGGCTTAGGGACAGGGACCACCTTC.

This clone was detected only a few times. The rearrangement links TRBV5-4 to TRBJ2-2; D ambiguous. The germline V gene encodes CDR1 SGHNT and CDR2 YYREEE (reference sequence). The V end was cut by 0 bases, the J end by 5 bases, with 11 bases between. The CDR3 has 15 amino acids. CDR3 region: CASSLGGTPTGELFF. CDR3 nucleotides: TGTGCCAGCAGCTTGGGGGGTACACCTACCGGGGAGCTGTTTTTT.

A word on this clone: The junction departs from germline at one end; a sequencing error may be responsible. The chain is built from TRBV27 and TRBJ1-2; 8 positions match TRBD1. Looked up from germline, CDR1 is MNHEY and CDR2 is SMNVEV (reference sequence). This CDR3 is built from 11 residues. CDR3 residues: CASRGTGIRIF. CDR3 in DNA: TGTGCCAGCAGAGGGACAGGAATCCGGATCTTC.

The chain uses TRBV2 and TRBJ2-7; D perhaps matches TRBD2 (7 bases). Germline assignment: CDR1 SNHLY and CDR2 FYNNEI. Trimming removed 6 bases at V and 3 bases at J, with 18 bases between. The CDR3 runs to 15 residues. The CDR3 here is CASRGGGTNHYEQYF. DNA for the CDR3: TGTGCCAGCAGGGGAGGGGGGACTAACCACTACGAGCAGTACTTC.

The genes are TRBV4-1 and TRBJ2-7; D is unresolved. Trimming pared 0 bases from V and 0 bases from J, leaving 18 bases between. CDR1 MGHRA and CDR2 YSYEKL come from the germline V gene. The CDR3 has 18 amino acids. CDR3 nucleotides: TGCGCCAGCAGCCAAGATATTTCCTTGAGGCAGACCTCCTACGAGCAGTACTTC. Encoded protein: CASSQDISLRQTSYEQYF.